The clone carrying this T cell receptor beta chain was detected only a few times. Its antigen is unidentified. The treatment denotes: roughly 11-day PBMC culture with coronavirus spike peptide pools or control peptides (ViraFEST assay). These data belong to a study of vaccination and CD4 T cells after COVID-19. CDR1 is DFQATT and CDR2 is SNEGSKA in the germline V gene (reference sequence). This CDR3 region has 15 residues. V lost 5 bases, J lost 5 bases, and 10 bases stayed unmatched. Oncomine TCR Beta short-read sequencing was applied to DNA from cultured CD4+ T cells. In TCRdb, the PCR reads were re-called with MiXCR into one record per CDR3 protein. The data show roughly 24,000 distinct CDR3 sequences, 64% seen once.

The sequence derives from a human donor who had recovered from COVID-19. This rearrangement joins TRBV20-1 to TRBJ1-1, with TRBD1 identical over 11 bases. The sequenced sample was CD4+ T cells from blood, cultured in vitro. The CDR3 sequence is CSAGTGGSSGTEAFF. CDR3 sequence (DNA): TGCAGTGCTGGGACAGGGGGAAGCTCGGGTACTGAAGCTTTCTTT.